This T cell receptor beta chain was sequenced in a study of post-analysis software for immune sequencing data. Study information: Several disease courses (relapsing-remitting, secondary progressive and progressive-relapsing) of multiple sclerosis were included. Study results and caveats: Compared with controls, patients showed significantly lower normalized Chao1 diversity. A handful of TRBV segments were more frequent in patients than controls; TRBV5-6, TRBV5-1 and TRBV20-1 belonged to this group. Clustering by F measure revealed strong co-clustering among samples prepared together in one batch.

As for this clonotype: Its antigen is unidentified. Lacking the conserved final phenylalanine or tryptophan, this CDR3 likely reflects a read error.

In germline, CDR1 is SGHAT, CDR2 FQNNGV. The CDR3 loop spans 14 amino acids. Trimming pared 1 base from V and 0 bases from J, leaving 4 bases between. Sequencing libraries made from TCR beta cDNA carried unique molecular identifiers. Input of about 0.95 to 10 million T cells yielded around 500,000 cDNA molecules. TCRdb recomputed calls from the PCR reads with MiXCR, one row per CDR3 protein. The data contain some 690,000 distinct CDR3 sequences, around 27% of them singletons. The gene calls are TRBV11-2 and TRBJ1-5; no clear D gene. The sequence was collected from a girl aged 10-17 years with multiple sclerosis. The sequenced material came from blood. The CDR3 nucleotides read TGTGCCAGCAGCTTAGGGAATAGCAATCAGCCCCAGCATGTT. Encoded protein: CASSLGNSNQPQHV.